This TCR beta chain came from a study of blood T cell repertoires in COVID-19. Only in-frame clones appear in the TCRdb table, and some are missing; sequencing was by immunoSEQ multiplex PCR. Of about 190,000 clones in the sample, more than 65% were seen once. This clone was observed a handful of times. Sequencing input: PBMCs or T cells enriched from blood (not recorded which). The TCR sequence derives from a woman in her fifties or sixties with acute COVID-19.

As DNA, the CDR3 is TGTGCCAGTAGTATGGACGGGGGGGCCTATGGCTACACCTTC. It specifies CASSMDGGAYGYTF. This chain links TRBV19 with TRBJ1-2, with D possibly being TRBD1 (6 bases). The CDR3 totals 14 residues. Germline CDR1 is LNHDA and CDR2 is SQIVND (reference sequence). Trimming removed 3 bases from V and 4 bases from J, with 12 bases in between.